The 26 T cell receptor beta chains listed next were all sequenced from one sample in a study of shared clonotypes between healthy human individuals. The protocol was immunoSEQ multiplex PCR, while the TCRdb copy is restricted to in-frame clones and leaves out a portion. The data hold over a million clones, with about 70% observed a single time. Sequencing was done on a sample of memory CD4+ T cells sorted from blood. The subset here: CD45RA-negative fraction. These receptors were taken from a man younger than 35 in good health.

V gene TRBV30 combines with J gene TRBJ1-1, with D possibly TRBD1 on 5 matching bases. The ends were cut back, 3 bases at V and 8 bases at J, with 13 bases in the middle. The CDR3 length is 12 residues. The V gene's germline CDR1 is GTSNPN and CDR2 SVGIG (reference sequence). CDR3 sequence: CAWSRDREEAFF. The DNA of the CDR3 is TGTGCCTGGAGCCGGGACCGGGAAGAAGCTTTCTTT.

The chain uses TRBV7-2 and TRBJ2-4; TRBD1 agrees at 9 bases. The trim removed 5 bases at V and 4 bases at J, leaving 3 bases unmatched. The CDR3 has 14 residues. Germline V CDR1 and CDR2: SGHTA, FQGNSA. The CDR3, as DNA: TGTGCCAGCAGCATCGGACAGGGGAAAAACATTCAGTACTTC. Amino acid sequence: CASSIGQGKNIQYF.

A few counts support this clone. The chain recombines TRBV28 with TRBJ1-1; D is possibly TRBD1 (5 bases). V dropped 1 base and J dropped 7 bases, with 7 bases sitting between them. There are 12 residues in the CDR3. Looked up from germline, CDR1 is MDHEN and CDR2 is SYDVKM. In nucleotides, the CDR3 is TGTGCCAGCAGTTTATATCAGGGTGAAGCTTTCTTT. It specifies CASSLYQGEAFF.

The genes are TRBV5-3 and TRBJ2-2; 9 nucleotides match TRBD2. TRBV5-3 is recorded as an ORF, its role being uncertain. J lost 3 bases, V lost 5 bases, and 20 bases had no gene match. The CDR3 covers 20 residues. CDR3 region: CARRRDGWREGGRDTGELFF. The CDR3 DNA reads TGTGCCAGAAGAAGGGATGGATGGCGGGAGGGCGGACGGGACACCGGGGAGCTGTTTTTT.

This sequence joins TRBV6-4 and TRBJ2-3; no definite D call. Germline values: CDR1 MRHNA, CDR2 SNTAGT. V gave up 8 bases and J gave up 4 bases, with 10 bases separating them. The CDR3 totals 12 residues. Written as DNA, the CDR3 is TGTGCCAGCCAGTCCTCGCCAGATACGCAGTATTTT. Translated, it gives CASQSSPDTQYF.

This clone was counted a single time. The rearrangement joins TRBV4-1 to TRBJ2-6; D unclear. Germline V gene data show CDR1 as MGHRA and CDR2 as YSYEKL. Deletions cut 4 bases from V and 2 bases from J, with 21 bases between. This CDR3 is built from 19 residues. The CDR3 loop reads CASSPHRVRYNAGANVLTF. CDR3 nucleotides: TGCGCCAGCAGCCCCCATAGGGTTAGGTATAACGCTGGGGCCAACGTCCTGACTTTC.

CDR3 nucleotide sequence: TGTGCCAGCAGTGAATATATGAGGGGCTCTGGAAACACCATATATTTT. This codes for CASSEYMRGSGNTIYF. The rearrangement links TRBV25-1 to TRBJ1-3, with D tentatively TRBD1 (5 bases). Germline CDR1 is MGHDK and CDR2 is SYGVNS. Trimming removed 0 bases at V and 0 bases at J, with 9 bases between. The CDR3 spans 16 residues.

The chain is built from TRBV6-6 and TRBJ2-5, with D maybe TRBD1 (6 bases). CDR1 is MNHNY and CDR2 is SVGAGI in the germline V gene (reference sequence). CDR3 length equals 14 residues. Trimming left V 5 bases short and J 4 bases short, with 14 bases between. The chain's CDR3 is CASSNRARLETQYF. The CDR3 DNA reads as TGTGCCAGCAGTAACAGGGCCAGACTAGAGACCCAGTACTTC.

This chain connects TRBV5-1 to TRBJ2-7; D tentatively fits TRBD1 or TRBD2 (5 bases each). The CDR3 runs 15 residues. Germline V lookup: CDR1 SGHRS, CDR2 YFSETQ. V dropped 2 bases and J dropped 0 bases, with 12 bases sitting between them. The CDR3 region is CASSFTGTDSYEQYF. CDR3 DNA sequence: TGCGCCAGCAGCTTCACCGGGACGGACTCCTACGAGCAGTACTTC.

As to this clone: The junction and the germline gene differ at one end; a read error may be behind it. This rearrangement joins TRBV6-1 to TRBJ2-7; D is possibly TRBD2 (5 bases). CDR1 is MNHNS, CDR2 SASEGT, per germline. There are 13 residues in the CDR3. The CDR3 DNA is TGTGCCATCAGTGGCGGGTTGGCCTACGAGCAGTACTTC. Translated, it gives CAISGGLAYEQYF.

V gene TRBV5-1 combines with J gene TRBJ2-5, with D possibly TRBD1 on 5 matching bases. The ends were cut back, 4 bases at V and 0 bases at J, with 7 bases in the middle. This CDR3 comprises 13 residues. Germline V gene sequence: CDR1 SGHRS, CDR2 YFSETQ. The CDR3 sequence is CASSATDQETQYF. The CDR3 region has the DNA TGCGCCAGCAGCGCGACAGACCAAGAGACCCAGTACTTC. Together with reference TRBV5-1 and TRBJ2-5, the CDR3 gives the full variable domain: KAGVTQTPRYLIKTRGQQVTLSCSPISGHRSVSWYQQTPGQGLQFLFEYFSETQRNKGNFPGRFSGRQFSNSRSEMNVSTLELGDSALYLCASSATDQETQYFGPGTRLLVL.

The chain uses TRBV10-3 and TRBJ1-2; the D gene is possibly TRBD1 (5 bases). The length of the CDR3 is 15 residues. Germline loops: CDR1 ENHRY, CDR2 SYGVKD. The V end lost 8 bases, the J end lost 2 bases, and 18 bases lay between the germline ends. The CDR3 loop reads CAIWTSRGLNYGYTF. CDR3 nucleotides: TGTGCCATCTGGACATCGAGGGGACTCAACTATGGCTACACCTTC.

V and J are TRBV27 and TRBJ1-2; perhaps TRBD1 as D (5 bases). CDR1 is MNHEY, CDR2 SMNVEV, per germline (reference sequence). There are 18 residues in the CDR3. V dropped 7 bases and J dropped 6 bases, with 30 bases sitting between them. The CDR3 loop is CASTSSYRDGHSRNGYTF. For the CDR3, the DNA is TGTGCCAGCACCTCGTCGTATCGGGACGGACATAGCCGAAATGGCTACACCTTC.

The rearrangement uses TRBV5-1 and TRBJ1-1, with unresolved D. Looked up from germline, CDR1 is SGHRS and CDR2 is YFSETQ. The CDR3 extends over 14 amino acids. V lost 4 bases and J 7 bases, leaving 17 bases between the germline ends. The CDR3 sequence: CASSRATAGLEAFF. As DNA, the CDR3 is TGCGCCAGCAGCCGGGCCACAGCGGGTCTTGAAGCTTTCTTT.

The gene calls are TRBV5-1 and TRBJ1-3, with a tentative D call TRBD1 (5 bases). The V gene's germline CDR1 is SGHRS and CDR2 YFSETQ. V lost 4 bases, J lost 4 bases, and 12 bases lay in between. The CDR3 loop spans 14 amino acids. This chain's CDR3 is CASSVDSVGNTIYF. The CDR3 DNA reads TGCGCCAGCAGCGTTGACAGCGTAGGAAACACCATATATTTT.

V gene TRBV7-9 combines with J gene TRBJ2-1; D unclear. Trimming left V 3 bases short and J 8 bases short, with 17 bases between. In germline, CDR1 is SEHNR, CDR2 FQNEAQ (reference sequence). The CDR3 runs to 15 residues. The CDR3 spells CASSFSTLSRDEQFF. CDR3 in DNA: TGTGCCAGCAGCTTTTCCACTCTCTCTCGCGATGAGCAGTTCTTC.

The chain joins TRBV7-9 to TRBJ2-2; perhaps TRBD2 as D (6 bases). The V gene lost 5 bases and the J gene lost 4 bases, with 14 bases spanning the gap. The germline V gene encodes CDR1 SEHNR and CDR2 FQNEAQ (reference sequence). This CDR3 is 15 amino acids long. As DNA, the CDR3 is TGTGCCAGCAGCATCCGGGGACTTCTCACCGGGGAGCTGTTTTTT. It codes for CASSIRGLLTGELFF.

The chain has TRBV27 and TRBJ2-4; TRBD2 matches at 9 bases. From germline, CDR1 is MNHEY and CDR2 SMNVEV (reference sequence). This CDR3 region has 16 residues. V was pared by 6 bases and J by 0 bases, with 6 bases of the junction left unmatched. CDR3 DNA sequence: TGTGCCAGCAGCCTATCTAGCGGGGCAGCCAAAAACATTCAGTACTTC. Its protein is CASSLSSGAAKNIQYF.

The chain combines TRBV18 with TRBJ2-5, with D perhaps TRBD1 or TRBD2 (5 bases each). V dropped 3 bases and J dropped 3 bases, with 14 bases sitting between them. The CDR3 contains 15 residues. The germline gives CDR1 KGHSH, CDR2 LQKENI. This CDR3 is CASSPQGTGKETQYF. CDR3 in DNA: TGTGCCAGCTCACCCCAAGGGACGGGGAAAGAGACCCAGTACTTC. Full variable domain (remainder filled in from reference TRBV18 and TRBJ2-5): NAGVMQNPRHLVRRRGQEARLRCSPMKGHSHVYWYRQLPEEGLKFMVYLQKENIIDESGMPKERFSAEFPKEGPSILRIQQVVRGDSAAYFCASSPQGTGKETQYFGPGTRLLVL.

This chain connects TRBV11-3 to TRBJ1-5, with 9 bases that match TRBD1. This CDR3 is 15 amino acids long. Unmatched junction bases numbered 7, after V lost 4 bases and J lost 6 bases. Germline V gene lookup returns CDR1 SGHNT and CDR2 YENEEA. The CDR3 sequence is CASSSGDRDFQPQHF. The CDR3 nucleotides are TGTGCCAGCAGCTCCGGGGACAGGGATTTTCAGCCCCAGCATTTT.

A single count supports this clone. CDR3 sequence reads: CASRLGQSLNTEAFF. The CDR3 DNA reads TGTGCCAGCAGGCTGGGACAGTCATTGAACACTGAAGCTTTCTTT. V and J are TRBV6-5 and TRBJ1-1; 7 nucleotides line up with TRBD1. The CDR3 extends over 15 amino acids. The trim removed 6 bases at V and 0 bases at J, leaving 7 bases unmatched. Germline V gene lookup returns CDR1 MNHEY and CDR2 SVGAGI.

V usage is TRBV9 and J usage is TRBJ2-1; 8 nucleotides align to TRBD2. The CDR3 has 15 amino acids. The junction had 8 bases not matched to a gene; V was cut back by 6 bases and J by 3 bases. Germline CDR1 and CDR2: SGDLS and YYNGEE. Here the CDR3 DNA reads TGTGCCAGCAACCCAGCGGGAGCCGGCTACAATGAGCAGTTCTTC. Translated: CASNPAGAGYNEQFF. Together with reference TRBV9 and TRBJ2-1, the CDR3 gives the full variable domain: DSGVTQTPKHLITATGQRVTLRCSPRSGDLSVYWYQQSLDQGLQFLIQYYNGEERAKGNILERFSAQQFPDLHSELNLSSLELGDSALYFCASNPAGAGYNEQFFGPGTRLTVL.

The genes are TRBV7-3 and TRBJ2-5; D is unclear. Trimming shortened V by 0 bases and J by 7 bases, and 9 bases separated the two germline ends. This CDR3 is 13 amino acids long. Germline V gives CDR1 SGHTA, CDR2 FQGTGA. CDR3 loop: CASSLTLTGTQYF. CDR3 coding DNA: TGTGCCAGCAGCTTAACTCTGACTGGGACCCAGTACTTC.

This clone appeared a few times. This chain connects TRBV2 to TRBJ2-7; 9 positions match TRBD1. The CDR3 has 14 residues. CDR1 and CDR2 (germline): SNHLY, FYNNEI. Unmatched junction bases numbered 8, after V lost 6 bases and J lost 5 bases. In nucleotides, the CDR3 is TGTGCCAGCAGGGTGGGACAGGGTAACGACGAGCAGTACTTC. This encodes CASRVGQGNDEQYF.

The chain has TRBV6-1 and TRBJ1-5; weak D call: TRBD1 (5 bases). The V end lost 4 bases, the J end lost 7 bases, and 11 bases lay between the germline ends. The CDR3 has 13 residues. Germline V lookup: CDR1 MNHNS, CDR2 SASEGT. The CDR3: CASSVGLYQPQHF. CDR3 sequence (DNA): TGTGCCAGCAGTGTGGGACTTTACCAGCCCCAGCATTTT.

This clone was observed a handful of times. The rearrangement uses TRBV7-2 and TRBJ1-5; D remains ambiguous. Germline loops: CDR1 SGHTA, CDR2 FQGNSA. V was shortened by 1 base and J by 5 bases, with 6 bases between the two germline ends. This CDR3 is built from 13 residues. The CDR3 DNA reads TGTGCCAGCAGCTTAGTTTTCGATCAGCCCCAGCATTTT. Encoded protein: CASSLVFDQPQHF.